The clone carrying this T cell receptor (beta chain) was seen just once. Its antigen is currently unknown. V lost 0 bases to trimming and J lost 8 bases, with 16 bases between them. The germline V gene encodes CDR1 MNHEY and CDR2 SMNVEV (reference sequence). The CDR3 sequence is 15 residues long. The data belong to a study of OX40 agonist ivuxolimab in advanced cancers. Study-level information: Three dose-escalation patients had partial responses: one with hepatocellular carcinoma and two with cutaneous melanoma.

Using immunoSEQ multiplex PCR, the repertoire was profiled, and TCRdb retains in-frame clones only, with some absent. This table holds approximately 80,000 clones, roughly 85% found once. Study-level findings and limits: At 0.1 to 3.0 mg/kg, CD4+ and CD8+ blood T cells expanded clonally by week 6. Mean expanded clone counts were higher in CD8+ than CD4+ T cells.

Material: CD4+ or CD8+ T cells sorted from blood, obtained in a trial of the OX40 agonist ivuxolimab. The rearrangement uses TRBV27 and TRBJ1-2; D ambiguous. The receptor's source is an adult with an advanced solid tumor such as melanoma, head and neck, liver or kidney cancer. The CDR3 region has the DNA TGTGCCAGCAGTTTATCGGTACAGTCTAGGGCAGGCTACACCTTC. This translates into CASSLSVQSRAGYTF.